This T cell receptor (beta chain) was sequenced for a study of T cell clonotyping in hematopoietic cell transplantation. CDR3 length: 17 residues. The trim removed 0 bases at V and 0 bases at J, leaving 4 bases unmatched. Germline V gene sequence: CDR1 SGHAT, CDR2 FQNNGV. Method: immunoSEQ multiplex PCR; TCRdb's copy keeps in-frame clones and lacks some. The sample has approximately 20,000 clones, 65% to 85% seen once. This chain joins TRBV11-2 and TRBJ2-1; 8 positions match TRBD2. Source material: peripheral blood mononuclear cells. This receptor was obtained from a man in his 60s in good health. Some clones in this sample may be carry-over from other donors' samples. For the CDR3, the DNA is TGTGCCAGCAGCTTAGATCGGGGGGGGCGCTCCTACAATGAGCAGTTCTTC. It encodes CASSLDRGGRSYNEQFF.